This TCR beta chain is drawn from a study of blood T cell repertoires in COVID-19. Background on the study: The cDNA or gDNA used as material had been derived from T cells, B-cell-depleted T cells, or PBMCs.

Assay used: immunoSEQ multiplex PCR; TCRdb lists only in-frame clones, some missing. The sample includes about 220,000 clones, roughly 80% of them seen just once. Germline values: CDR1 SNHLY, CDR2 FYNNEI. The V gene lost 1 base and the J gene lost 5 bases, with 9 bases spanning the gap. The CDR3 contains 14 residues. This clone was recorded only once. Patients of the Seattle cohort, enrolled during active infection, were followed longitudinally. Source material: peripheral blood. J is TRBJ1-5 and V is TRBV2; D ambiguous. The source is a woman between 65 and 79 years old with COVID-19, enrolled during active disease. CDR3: CASSEGREDQPQHF. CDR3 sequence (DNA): TGTGCCAGCAGTGAAGGAAGGGAGGATCAGCCCCAGCATTTT.